The 11 T cell receptor beta chains below were found in one sample sequenced in a study of T cells in tuberculosis. TCRdb's table, derived via immunoSEQ multiplex PCR, lists solely in-frame clones and lacks some. The table lists about 29,000 clones, more than 85% of them singletons. Input material: PBMCs. All receptors derive from a donor aged 10-29 years with latent tuberculosis or without tuberculosis infection.

The CDR3 bases are TGTGCCAGCATCTCCGAGGGGGAACCCTACGAGCAGTACTTC. It specifies CASISEGEPYEQYF. V gene TRBV7-9 combines with J gene TRBJ2-7, with D perhaps matching TRBD1 (6 bases). V shed 7 bases and J shed 2 bases, with 15 bases lying between them. This CDR3 is 14 amino acids long. Looked up from germline, CDR1 is SEHNR and CDR2 is FQNEAQ (reference sequence).

The chain employs TRBV6-5 and TRBJ1-2; maybe TRBD1 (6 bases). Trimming stripped 2 bases from V and 4 bases from J, with 17 bases between. This CDR3 has 16 residues. Germline CDR1 and CDR2: MNHEY and SVGAGI. CDR3: CASSYAGFKGGYGYTF. CDR3 coding DNA: TGTGCCAGCAGTTACGCCGGTTTCAAAGGGGGCTATGGCTACACCTTC.

The chain combines TRBV27 with TRBJ2-7; possibly TRBD1 for D (5 bases). CDR1 is MNHEY, CDR2 SMNVEV, per germline (reference sequence). The CDR3 contains 13 residues. Trimming removed 3 bases from V and 0 bases from J, with 6 bases in between. In DNA form, the CDR3 reads TGTGCCAGCAGTTTTACAGGCTCCTACGAGCAGTACTTC. Its protein product is CASSFTGSYEQYF.

This rearrangement joins TRBV15 to TRBJ2-3, with D possibly TRBD1 on 6 matching bases. Germline CDR1 LNHNV, CDR2 YYDKDF (reference sequence). The V and J ends lost 5 bases and 0 bases respectively, with 12 bases between them. CDR3 length: 15 residues. CDR3 DNA: TGTGCCACCAGCGGCAGGGGATCTAGCACAGATACGCAGTATTTT. It codes for CATSGRGSSTDTQYF.

V is TRBV23-1 and J is TRBJ2-2, with 9 bases matching TRBD1. TRBV23-1 is placed among ORFs of uncertain function. V shed 6 bases and J 1 base; nucleotides not matched to a gene: 3. This CDR3 is built from 15 residues. The chain's CDR3 is CASRNRGQNTGELFF. CDR3 coding DNA: TGCGCCAGCAGGAACAGGGGGCAGAACACCGGGGAGCTGTTTTTT.

The chain recombines TRBV7-8 with TRBJ2-2; no clear D gene. Germline CDR1 SGHVS, CDR2 FQNEAQ. The CDR3 extends over 18 amino acids. The V gene lost 2 bases and the J gene lost 1 base, with 17 bases spanning the gap. CDR3: CASSLFPSLRGNTGELFF. CDR3 sequence (DNA): TGTGCCAGCAGCTTATTCCCCTCGTTGCGCGGGAACACCGGGGAGCTGTTTTTT.

The rearrangement links TRBV27 to TRBJ2-1, with 7 positions matching TRBD2. The CDR3 extends over 15 amino acids. The J segment lost 5 bases and the V segment lost 4 bases, leaving 8 bases of the junction unmatched. The germline V gene encodes CDR1 MNHEY and CDR2 SMNVEV (reference sequence). CDR3 nucleotide sequence: TGTGCCAGCAGTTCCCTCCGGGAGGTCAACAATGAGCAGTTCTTC. Amino acids: CASSSLREVNNEQFF.

The chain is built from TRBV5-1 and TRBJ1-3; TRBD1 aligns across 9 bases. The V and J ends lost 2 bases and 0 bases, in that order; junction bases with no gene match: 3. Germline V gene sequence: CDR1 SGHRS, CDR2 YFSETQ. CDR3 length: 16 amino acids. CDR3 nucleotides: TGCGCCAGCAGCTTACCGACAGGGGGCTCTGGAAACACCATATATTTT. Protein product: CASSLPTGGSGNTIYF.

DNA of the CDR3: TGTGCCAGCAGTTTATTACAGGTCACTAACTATGGCTACACCTTC. It specifies CASSLLQVTNYGYTF. The chain links TRBV28 to TRBJ1-2; D is possibly TRBD1 (5 bases). This CDR3 is 15 amino acids long. V was shortened by 1 base and J by 0 bases, with 9 bases between the two germline ends. Germline V gene lookup returns CDR1 MDHEN and CDR2 SYDVKM.

The V gene is TRBV5-1, the J gene TRBJ2-3, with 12 bases fitting TRBD2. The CDR3 sequence is 16 residues long. CDR1 and CDR2 (germline): SGHRS, YFSETQ. V lost 2 bases, J lost 1 base, and 2 bases stayed unmatched. The CDR3 sequence is CASSLGLAGRTDTQYF. CDR3 coding DNA: TGCGCCAGCAGCTTAGGACTAGCGGGGCGCACAGATACGCAGTATTTT.

This clone was detected once. The gene calls are TRBV28 and TRBJ1-5, with 8 bases matching TRBD1. Germline V gene sequence: CDR1 MDHEN, CDR2 SYDVKM. V trimming: 4 bases; J trimming: 3 bases; junction bases outside the gene matches: 8. The CDR3 extends over 16 amino acids. This CDR3 reads CASSSGTGTVNQPQHF. In DNA form, the CDR3 reads TGTGCCAGCAGTTCGGGGACAGGTACAGTCAATCAGCCCCAGCATTTT.